The sequence of this T cell receptor beta chain was determined in a study of blood T cell repertoires in COVID-19. The CDR3 is made up of 12 amino acids. The V gene end was trimmed by 5 bases and the J gene end by 15 bases; junction bases not matched to a gene: 6. Germline lookup yields CDR1 MNHEY and CDR2 SVGEGT. Here immunoSEQ multiplex PCR was the method, and the copy in TCRdb shows in-frame clones only, minus some. The sample shows roughly 140,000 clones, around 83% of them seen only once. This clone was seen more than once but under ten times. The rearrangement uses TRBV6-2 or TRBV6-3 and TRBJ2-2; TRBD2 matches at 10 bases. The sample consisted of peripheral blood. This sequence was found in a woman aged 45-65 years in a cohort sampled during active or convalescent COVID-19. This CDR3 reads CASSTPSGRVFF. The CDR3 DNA follows: TGTGCCAGCAGTACCCCGAGCGGGAGGGTGTTTTTT.